The sequence of this TCR beta chain was determined in a study of blood T cell repertoires in COVID-19 (TCRdb year 2020). Study-level background: Samples from collaborators originated in the United States, Italy and Spain and spanned both the acute and convalescent phases of COVID-19. The prospective study material was composed of cDNA or gDNA derived from T cells, B-cell-depleted T cells, or PBMCs. Subjects who had been exposed to COVID-19, were actively infected with it, or had recovered from it provided the deeply sampled blood TCRbeta repertoires that made up the dataset. The repertoires were made available in a free public database intended to serve as a resource for research on the immune response to SARS-CoV-2. Samples came from the ongoing ImmuneRACE study (first 160 participants) plus 1,254 subjects from 6 global collaborators. Nearly every sample came with metadata listing a de-identified subject ID, COVID-19 status, age in years and sex. HLA class I and class II types, where available, came from metadata supplied by the sample provider rather than from assay-based typing. Findings and caveats that apply to the study as a whole: The amount of clinical and demographic metadata varied by source and participant and was provided uncurated.

TCRbeta CDR3 regions were amplified from genomic DNA using the immunoSEQ Assay, a bias-controlled multiplex PCR. The authors' pipeline ran thus. The number of nucleated cells in each sample was estimated by amplification of reference gene primers within the assay. Sequence reads were collapsed and filtered to measure the absolute abundance of every unique TCRbeta CDR3 rearrangement. Productive Simpson clonality was computed per sample as the square root of Simpson's diversity index over productive rearrangements. Imported from immuneACCESS, the table was reduced by TCRdb to in-frame sequences with V and J called. These copies leave out some clones; in studies compared against another copy, an unresolved V gene accounts for under half, and the cause of the remainder is not known. That table is the source of V, J and clone size, and D and trimming were worked out from the DNA. The sample yields a few hundred thousand clones; about 91% were counted once. Clones ranked in the top ten supply 0.95% to 1.5% of the sample.

A remark on this clone: Its antigen is unknown. No clone much larger than this one lies a single base away; base qualities are absent.

In the prospective study, participants were 18 to 89 years old, resided in about two dozen geographic areas of the United States, and were enrolled through a virtual design. Cohort assignment in the prospective study relied on participant-reported clinical history from a screening survey and a study questionnaire. Each participant in the prospective study had whole blood, serum and a nasopharyngeal or oropharyngeal swab collected by mobile phlebotomists. Additional blood draws and questionnaires over an approximately 2-month period could optionally be provided by prospective study participants. Before DNA extraction, prospective study blood samples were shipped either frozen or at room temperature. This receptor was taken from a human donor in a cohort exposed to, infected with or recovered from COVID-19 (not recorded which). The donor label of this sample is uncertain. The sequencing sample was made of PBMCs or T cells enriched from blood (not recorded which).

The nucleotides are TGTGCCAGCAGCTGGAGACAGGGGATCGCCTATAATTCACCCCTCCACTTT. This codes for CASSWRQGIAYNSPLHF. This chain is built from TRBV5-4 and TRBJ1-6; 8 middle bases align to TRBD1. V is pruned by 3 bases and J by 2 bases, leaving 7 bases of the junction without a gene match. There are 17 amino acids in the CDR3, from cysteine to phenylalanine inclusive. Kept here is only the CDR3 DNA, which spans 51 bases and is read in frame from base 1. CDR1 and CDR2, per the germline V gene (reference sequence), are SGHNT and YYREEE.